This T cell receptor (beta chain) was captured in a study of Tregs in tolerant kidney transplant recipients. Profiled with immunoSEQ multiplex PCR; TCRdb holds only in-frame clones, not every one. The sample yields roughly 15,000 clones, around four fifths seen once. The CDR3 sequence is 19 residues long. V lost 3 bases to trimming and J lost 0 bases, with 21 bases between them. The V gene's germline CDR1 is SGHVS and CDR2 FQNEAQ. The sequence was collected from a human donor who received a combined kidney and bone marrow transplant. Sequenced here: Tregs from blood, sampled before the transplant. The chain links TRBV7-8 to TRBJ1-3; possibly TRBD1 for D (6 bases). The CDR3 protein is CASSFGLYRVPASGNTIYF. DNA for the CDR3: TGTGCCAGCAGCTTCGGACTCTACAGGGTACCAGCCTCTGGAAACACCATATATTTT.